This is a list of T cell receptor beta chains from one sample in a study of graft-versus-host responses after intestinal transplantation. Measured with immunoSEQ multiplex PCR; TCRdb has only the in-frame clones, and not every one. The sample yields 50,000 to 75,000 clones, around 93% seen once. These TCRs are of unknown antigen specificity. The sequenced sample was unstimulated CD4+ T cells sorted from spleen or lymph node cells, obtained before transplant. These receptors all stem from a human donor who was the organ donor for an intestinal transplant. CDR3s include the opening cysteine and the closing phenylalanine or tryptophan. D genes are given only for firm matches. Expanded clones are given a class, and other clones once, few, many or no size at all.

>TRBV18|TRBJ2-7|-|-
CASSAGLRTSYEQYF
TGTGCCAGCTCGGCCGGACTGAGGACCTCCTACGAGCAGTACTTC
>TRBV21-1|TRBJ1-5|-|-
CASSKGGRGPLRVFF
TGTGCCAGCAGCAAAGGGGGCAGGGGGCCCCTCAGGGTTTTTTTT
>TRBV11-2|TRBJ2-3|-|-
CASSLDRGDTQYF
TGTGCCAGCAGCTTAGATAGGGGAGATACGCAGTATTTT
>TRBV5-5|TRBJ2-4|-|-
CASSLAQGRTKNIQYF
TGTGCCAGCAGCTTGGCCCAGGGCAGAACCAAAAACATTCAGTACTTC
>TRBV18|TRBJ1-5|TRBD1|few
CASSYGTANNQPQHF
TGTGCCAGCTCCTACGGGACAGCGAACAATCAGCCCCAGCATTTT
>TRBV7-6|TRBJ2-7|-|-
CASSLDVRYEQYF
TGTGCCAGCAGCTTAGACGTGCGTTACGAGCAGTACTTC
>TRBV29-1|TRBJ2-6|-|-
CSVGQNGANVLTF
TGCAGCGTTGGTCAAAACGGGGCCAACGTCCTGACTTTC
>TRBV18|TRBJ1-2|TRBD1|-
CASSLQRTGVGGYTF
TGTGCCAGCTCACTTCAAAGGACAGGGGTAGGAGGCTACACCTTC
>TRBV9|TRBJ1-5|TRBD1|-
CASSPAGTGNQPQHF
TGTGCCAGCAGCCCCGCCGGGACAGGGAATCAGCCCCAGCATTTT
>TRBV6-1|TRBJ1-2|-|-
CASSERYGYTF
TGTGCCAGCAGTGAAAGGTATGGCTACACCTTC
>TRBV5-1|TRBJ2-7|-|-
CASSLEGGRASYEQYF
TGCGCCAGCAGCTTGGAGGGGGGCCGCGCATCCTACGAGCAGTACTTC
>TRBV7-8|TRBJ2-2|-|-
CASSRYRDPFLRTGELFF
TGTGCCAGCAGCCGTTACCGGGACCCCTTTTTGAGAACCGGGGAGCTGTTTTTT
>TRBV19|TRBJ2-5|-|-
CASSIGRWETQYF
TGTGCCAGTAGTATTGGCAGGTGGGAGACCCAGTACTTC
>TRBV7-9|TRBJ1-2|-|-
CASSLRQGNYGYTF
TGTGCCAGCAGCTTAAGGCAGGGCAACTATGGCTACACCTTC
>TRBV6-5|TRBJ2-3|TRBD2|-
CASSTSGGDTQYF
TGTGCCAGCAGTACTAGCGGGGGTGATACGCAGTATTTT
>TRBV18|TRBJ2-4|TRBD1|-
CASSSGTGSDIQYF
TGTGCCAGCTCATCCGGGACAGGGTCGGACATTCAGTACTTC
>TRBV12-5|TRBJ1-2|-|once
CASGGNGEGYTF
TGTGCTAGTGGGGGGAATGGGGAGGGCTACACCTTC
>TRBV25-1|TRBJ2-2|-|-
CASSEAGTGELFF
TGTGCCAGCAGTGAGGCAGGGACCGGGGAGCTGTTTTTT
>TRBV25-1|TRBJ2-7|-|-
CASSPSTLLSYEQYF
TGTGCCAGCAGTCCTAGCACCCTTCTCTCCTACGAGCAGTACTTC
>TRBV27|TRBJ2-3|-|-
CASRGWGGNTDTQYF
TGTGCCAGCCGAGGATGGGGGGGCAACACAGATACGCAGTATTTT
>TRBV5-1|TRBJ2-1|TRBD2|-
CASSLSPLAGLNEQFF
TGCGCCAGCAGCTTGAGTCCACTAGCGGGGCTCAATGAGCAGTTCTTC
>TRBV5-1|TRBJ1-2|-|-
CASRGTGNGYTF
TGCGCCAGCAGGGGGACGGGTAATGGCTACACCTTC
>TRBV29-1|TRBJ1-1|-|-
CSVLGGGTEAFF
TGCAGCGTCCTCGGAGGGGGGACTGAAGCTTTCTTT
>TRBV7-4|TRBJ1-5|TRBD1|-
CASSSRTGYSNQPQHF
TGTGCCAGCAGCTCCCGGACAGGCTATAGCAATCAGCCCCAGCATTTT
>TRBV2|TRBJ1-1|-|-
CASSYPRRSRNTEAFF
TGTGCCAGCAGTTATCCTAGAAGATCCAGGAACACTGAAGCTTTCTTT
>TRBV19|TRBJ2-6|TRBD1|-
CASSARQGVTGANVLTF
TGTGCCAGTAGTGCCCGACAGGGGGTTACTGGGGCCAACGTCCTGACTTTC
>TRBV6-1|TRBJ1-4|TRBD1|-
CASSEEPGGGREKLFF
TGTGCCAGCAGTGAAGAGCCAGGGGGCGGCCGAGAAAAACTGTTTTTT
>TRBV7-2|TRBJ2-4|TRBD1|-
CASRKTGGRNIQYF
TGTGCCAGCAGAAAGACAGGGGGCAGGAACATTCAGTACTTC
>TRBV4-3|TRBJ2-7|-|-
CASSQDRRGAYEQYF
TGCGCCAGCAGCCAAGATCGGCGCGGGGCCTACGAGCAGTACTTC
>TRBV7-8|TRBJ1-5|-|once
CASSLTTDQPQHF
TGTGCCAGCAGCTTAACGACAGACCAGCCCCAGCATTTT
>TRBV6-1|TRBJ1-3|TRBD1|once
CASKTPGQVNTIYF
TGTGCCAGCAAGACTCCGGGACAGGTCAACACCATATATTTT
>TRBV5-1|TRBJ1-2|-|-
CASSLGYYGYTF
TGCGCCAGCAGCTTGGGGTACTATGGCTACACCTTC
>TRBV5-4|TRBJ2-6|-|-
CASSPEPVGSGANVLTF
TGTGCCAGCAGCCCCGAGCCAGTGGGTTCTGGGGCCAACGTCCTGACTTTC